A single sample gave rise to the 8 T cell receptor beta chains below, sequenced in a study of blood T cell repertoires in COVID-19. The data were produced by immunoSEQ multiplex PCR, yet TCRdb's version contains in-frame clones alone and is incomplete. In the table there are 200,000 to 300,000 clones, under 85% of which are singletons. Sequenced sample: peripheral blood. These receptors came from a human donor in a cohort sampled during active COVID-19.

This sequence joins TRBV28 and TRBJ2-1, with 15 bases fitting TRBD2. Germline loops: CDR1 MDHEN, CDR2 SYDVKM. The CDR3 loop spans 19 amino acids. V shed 2 bases, J shed 8 bases, and the junction held 13 bases outside the gene matches. CDR3 coding DNA: TGTGCCAGCAGTTTAAGAGCAGAGTCGGGACTAGCGGGAGGCTATGAGCAGTTCTTC. Its translation is CASSLRAESGLAGGYEQFF.

The chain carries TRBV2 and TRBJ1-6; possibly TRBD1 for D (5 bases). The CDR3 spans 16 residues. Trimming took 2 bases from V and 5 from J, leaving 13 bases between them. Germline CDR1 and CDR2: SNHLY and FYNNEI. CDR3 in amino acids: CASSETPPGNNSPLHF. CDR3 in DNA: TGTGCCAGCAGTGAAACCCCCCCAGGGAATAATTCACCCCTCCACTTT.

CDR3 loop: CASSFYGGSYEQYF. CDR3 nucleotide sequence: TGTGCCAGCAGTTTTTATGGGGGGTCCTACGAGCAGTACTTC. The V and J genes are TRBV28 and TRBJ2-7, with a weak D call TRBD2 (6 bases). Germline CDR1 reads MDHEN; CDR2 reads SYDVKM. Trimming left V 3 bases short and J 1 base short, with 10 bases between. CDR3 size: 14 residues.

The chain is built from TRBV9 and TRBJ1-6; possibly TRBD1 for D (5 bases). The CDR3 is 13 residues long. CDR1 and CDR2 (germline): SGDLS, YYNGEE. V lost 0 bases to trimming and J lost 8 bases, with 6 bases between them. As DNA, the CDR3 is TGTGCCAGCAGCGTAGCGGGGGATTCACCCCTCCACTTT. Amino acid sequence: CASSVAGDSPLHF.

The genes are TRBV7-9 and TRBJ2-2; TRBD2 agrees at 7 bases. The J segment lost 6 bases and the V segment lost 6 bases, leaving 13 bases of the junction unmatched. The CDR3 extends over 16 amino acids. The germline CDR1 and CDR2 sequences are SEHNR and FQNEAQ (reference sequence). CDR3 protein: CASRLRGGRSPGELFF. The CDR3 coding sequence is TGTGCCAGCAGGTTACGGGGAGGGCGAAGTCCCGGGGAGCTGTTTTTT.

On this clone itself: Other DNA sequences in the same sample also yield this CDR3. The V gene is TRBV18, the J gene TRBJ1-2, with 7 bases matching TRBD1. This CDR3 is 13 amino acids long. V trimming: 3 bases; J trimming: 6 bases; junction bases outside the gene matches: 4. Looked up from germline, CDR1 is KGHSH and CDR2 is LQKENI. The CDR3 DNA reads as TGTGCCAGCTCACCCCGGACAGGAGATGGCTACACCTTC. Amino acid sequence: CASSPRTGDGYTF.

V usage is TRBV6-5 and J usage is TRBJ2-7; 9 positions match TRBD2. CDR1 is MNHEY, CDR2 SVGAGI, per germline. Germline trimming cut 7 bases from V and 2 bases from J; bases unmatched to any gene: 3. CDR3 length: 13 amino acids. The CDR3 sequence: CASMSGGTYEQYF. The DNA of the CDR3 is TGTGCCAGCATGAGCGGGGGGACCTACGAGCAGTACTTC.

The V call is TRBV6-5, the J call TRBJ2-7, with D possibly being TRBD1 (7 bases). The CDR3 runs to 14 residues. Germline assignment: CDR1 MNHEY and CDR2 SVGAGI. The V end was cut by 7 bases, the J end by 5 bases, with 18 bases between. Written as DNA, the CDR3 is TGTGCCAGCAAAAGGGGGCAGGGCGGGGACGAGCAGTACTTC. It translates to CASKRGQGGDEQYF.